The 30 T cell receptor beta chains presented below share a single source sample, sequenced in a study of T cell repertoires in cytomegalovirus infection. Via MiXCR, TCRdb re-called the reads, giving one row per CDR3 protein. The sample lists approximately 180,000 distinct CDR3 sequences, approximately 19% occurring once. The sample was PBMCs. These receptors all come from a human donor in good health (CMV status not recorded). Some clones in this sample may be carry-over from other donors' samples.

The chain has TRBV11-2 and TRBJ1-5; D is perhaps TRBD1 (5 bases). The germline gives CDR1 SGHAT, CDR2 FQNNGV. Deletions cut 4 bases from V and 7 bases from J, with 11 bases between. CDR3 length equals 13 residues. The CDR3 DNA is TGTGCCAGCAGCTCATCGCGGGGGCAGCCCCAGCATTTT. This codes for CASSSSRGQPQHF.

This clonotype was found a few times. This chain uses TRBV7-8 with TRBJ1-3; TRBD1 is a possible D gene (5 bases). CDR1 is SGHVS, CDR2 FQNEAQ, per germline. V was trimmed by 5 bases and J by 4 bases, leaving 18 bases between them. The CDR3 loop spans 16 amino acids. CDR3 DNA: TGTGCCAGCAGCCTGGGACTCCTAAATGCAGGAAACACCATATATTTT. Amino acids: CASSLGLLNAGNTIYF.

This clonotype has a count of ten or more. The J gene is TRBJ1-2, the V gene TRBV12-5; no clear D gene. The CDR3 totals 11 residues. Germline CDR1 LGHNT, CDR2 FRNRAP. V was pared by 1 base and J by 7 bases, with 4 bases between. In DNA, the CDR3 is TGTGCTAGTGGTTTGGACAGTGGCTACACCTTC. This codes for CASGLDSGYTF.

The V gene is TRBV7-2, the J gene TRBJ2-1, with 8 nucleotides matching TRBD1. The CDR3 runs 17 residues. From germline, CDR1 is SGHTA and CDR2 FQGNSA. V gave up 4 bases and J gave up 0 bases; unmatched junction bases: 8. In DNA, the CDR3 is TGTGCCAGCAGCTCACAGGGGGGCCGAAGCTCCTACAATGAGCAGTTCTTC. It encodes CASSSQGGRSSYNEQFF.

This clonotype has only a few counts. CDR3 bases: TGTGCCAGCAGTTTATCTACCCGACTAGCCCAACCCAACAATGAGCAGTTCTTC. Translated, it gives CASSLSTRLAQPNNEQFF. The rearrangement links TRBV27 to TRBJ2-1; 7 positions match TRBD2. CDR1 and CDR2 (germline): MNHEY, SMNVEV (reference sequence). This CDR3 contains 18 residues. V lost 0 bases, J lost 5 bases, and 13 bases stayed unmatched.

This clonotype was detected ten times or more. V and J are TRBV7-2 and TRBJ2-4; D is uncertain. V was pared by 5 bases and J by 7 bases, with 12 bases between. The CDR3 covers 13 residues. The germline V gene encodes CDR1 SGHTA and CDR2 FQGNSA. The DNA for the CDR3 is TGTGCCAGCAGCCCTGGGTGGGGTAACATTCAGTACTTC. Translated, it gives CASSPGWGNIQYF.

This clonotype was seen ten or more times. The V and J genes are TRBV28 and TRBJ1-1, with TRBD1 matching 10 bases. The CDR3 is made up of 13 amino acids. CDR1 is MDHEN and CDR2 is SYDVKM in the germline V gene. The J segment lost 8 bases and the V segment lost 6 bases, leaving 6 bases of the junction unmatched. CDR3 protein: CASRSGGQGEAFF. The CDR3 DNA reads as TGTGCCAGCAGATCCGGGGGACAGGGGGAAGCTTTCTTT.

The J gene is TRBJ1-4, the V gene TRBV28, with TRBD1 matching over 7 bases. Germline CDR1 reads MDHEN; CDR2 reads SYDVKM. The CDR3 sequence is 15 residues long. V was clipped by 6 bases and J by 3 bases; unmatched bases: 7. The CDR3 sequence: CASRRTGGPNEKLFF. For the CDR3, the DNA is TGTGCCAGCAGACGGACAGGAGGACCTAATGAAAAACTGTTTTTT.

The V and J genes are TRBV11-3 and TRBJ2-2; unclear D gene. Trimming shortened V by 1 base and J by 5 bases, and 5 bases separated the two germline ends. This CDR3 comprises 13 residues. Per germline, CDR1 SGHNT and CDR2 YENEEA. In DNA, the CDR3 is TGTGCCAGCAGCTTAGTCCAAACCGGGGAGCTGTTTTTT. This codes for CASSLVQTGELFF.

J is TRBJ1-4 and V is TRBV7-4; no firm D call. The ends were cut back, 1 base at V and 8 bases at J, with 14 bases in the middle. CDR1 and CDR2 from the germline V gene are SGHVT and SQSDAQ. CDR3 length: 15 residues. For the CDR3, the DNA is TGTGCCAGCAGCTTAGTAGCGGGTCGTGGCGAAAAACTGTTTTTT. It codes for CASSLVAGRGEKLFF.

The rearrangement joins TRBV6-1 to TRBJ1-6; maybe TRBD1 (5 bases). The CDR3 spans 16 residues. The germline V and J ends were trimmed by 6 bases and 0 bases, with 12 bases remaining between them. The germline gives CDR1 MNHNS, CDR2 SASEGT. CDR3 DNA: TGTGCCAGCAGGGTGGCCGGGGGCTCCTATAATTCACCCCTCCACTTT. This encodes CASRVAGGSYNSPLHF.

This sequence joins TRBV2 and TRBJ2-7; 12 positions match TRBD1. The CDR3 has 15 residues. Trimming removed 6 bases from V and 4 bases from J; junction bases left unmatched: 7. CDR1 and CDR2 from the germline V gene are SNHLY and FYNNEI. CDR3 coding DNA: TGTGCCAGCAGAATCCCGGGACAGGGGGCGTACGAGCAGTACTTC. Translated: CASRIPGQGAYEQYF.

The count of this clonotype is one. The chain employs TRBV28 and TRBJ2-7; TRBD1 matches 7 bases. CDR3 length: 15 residues. Germline V gene sequence: CDR1 MDHEN, CDR2 SYDVKM. The V and J ends lost 7 bases and 1 base, in that order; junction bases with no gene match: 10. The DNA for the CDR3 is TGTGCCAGCATCTGGGACAGTTTACCTTCCTACGAGCAGTACTTC. Its translation: CASIWDSLPSYEQYF.

This clonotype was counted only a few times. This chain uses TRBV7-2 with TRBJ1-1, with a tentative D call TRBD1 (6 bases). Looked up from germline, CDR1 is SGHTA and CDR2 is FQGNSA. The CDR3 loop spans 16 amino acids. V was cut by 1 base and J by 1 base, with 13 bases left in between. DNA for the CDR3: TGTGCCAGCAGCTTAGTCGTGGCCAGGGGGAACACTGAAGCTTTCTTT. Its protein product is CASSLVVARGNTEAFF.

The J gene is TRBJ2-3, the V gene TRBV18, with D unclear. Per the germline V gene, CDR1 is KGHSH and CDR2 is LQKENI. CDR3 length: 12 amino acids. Trimming shortened V by 3 bases and J by 10 bases, and 11 bases separated the two germline ends. For the CDR3, the DNA is TGTGCCAGCTCACCGGGGAAGCTCGCGCAGTATTTT. This codes for CASSPGKLAQYF.

Concerning this clonotype itself: A much larger clone differs from this one at a single base, so this may be a read error. The genes are TRBV7-2 and TRBJ1-3; a possible D gene is TRBD1 (5 bases). In germline, CDR1 is SGHTA, CDR2 FQGNSA. This CDR3 has 16 amino acids. V lost 1 base and J 1 base, leaving 11 bases between the germline ends. The CDR3 region has the DNA TGTACCAGCAGCTTAGGGAGGTCAGGGTCTGGAAACACCATATATTTT. Protein: CTSSLGRSGSGNTIYF. Full variable domain (rest looked up from reference TRBV7-2 and TRBJ1-3): GAGVSQSPSNKVTEKGKDVELRCDPISGHTALYWYRQSLGQGLEFLIYFQGNSAPDKSGLPSDRFSAERTGGSVSTLTIQRTQQEDSAVYLCTSSLGRSGSGNTIYFGEGSWLTVV.

In regard to this clonotype: A much larger clone sits a single nucleotide away, making a read error possible. The rearrangement links TRBV12-3 or TRBV12-4 to TRBJ2-7; TRBD2 is a possible D gene (5 bases). The CDR3 contains 15 residues. The CDR3 sequence: CASSGGAGISHEQCF. CDR3 coding DNA: TGTGCCAGCAGTGGCGGTGCGGGTATCTCCCACGAGCAGTGCTTC.

The table lists this clonotype with many counts. The V call is TRBV11-2, the J call TRBJ2-1, with 7 bases aligning to TRBD1. CDR1 SGHAT and CDR2 FQNNGV come from the germline V gene. CDR3 length: 20 residues. V lost 3 bases, J lost 0 bases, and 17 bases stayed unmatched. CDR3 bases: TGTGCCAGCAGCTTGAGGCTCCGGGACAGAGCTTCAAGCTCCTACAATGAGCAGTTCTTC. This translates into CASSLRLRDRASSSYNEQFF.

V gene TRBV29-1 combines with J gene TRBJ2-1; TRBD2 agrees at 9 bases. With V trimmed by 1 base and J by 6 bases, 10 bases remained unmatched. Looked up from germline, CDR1 is SQVTM and CDR2 is ANQGSEA. This CDR3 contains 16 residues. CDR3 loop: CSVEGQAGGVSNEQFF. The CDR3 DNA sequence: TGCAGCGTTGAAGGTCAAGCGGGAGGTGTGAGCAATGAGCAGTTCTTC.

The J gene is TRBJ1-5, the V gene TRBV12-3 or TRBV12-4; D is uncertain. The CDR3 extends over 15 amino acids. Trimming took 0 bases from V and 2 from J, leaving 8 bases between them. CDR3 loop: CASSLAGVGNQPQHF. CDR3 DNA: TGTGCCAGCAGTTTAGCTGGGGTGGGCAATCAGCCCCAGCATTTT.

The V gene is TRBV19, the J gene TRBJ2-5, with a weak D call TRBD1 (6 bases). From germline, CDR1 is LNHDA and CDR2 SQIVND (reference sequence). CDR3 length: 14 amino acids. Trimming left V 8 bases short and J 2 bases short, with 15 bases between. As DNA, the CDR3 is TGTGCCAGTCGAAGTAGAGGACAGCAAGAGACCCAGTACTTC. Amino acid sequence: CASRSRGQQETQYF.

Concerning this clonotype itself: This clone may be a read error of a much larger clone one base away. The chain employs TRBV7-2 and TRBJ2-1; TRBD1 might be the D (5 bases). This CDR3 contains 15 residues. Trimming took off 1 base at V and 9 bases at J, with 16 bases between the two ends. Germline-derived CDR1 and CDR2 are SGHTA and FQGNSA. The CDR3 protein is CASSLGLGALSEQFF. Here the CDR3 DNA reads TGTGCCAGCAGCTTAGGTTTAGGGGCCCTCAGTGAGCAGTTCTTC.

The chain carries TRBV29-1 and TRBJ2-2, with a tentative D call TRBD2 (6 bases). Germline-derived CDR1 and CDR2 are SQVTM and ANQGSEA. CDR3 length: 14 residues. Between the trimmed V and J ends, which lost 4 bases and 5 bases, there was a span of 14 bases. The CDR3 nucleotides are TGCAGCGTTGGGACTACGCCGGTTACCGGGGAGCTGTTTTTT. Translating it yields CSVGTTPVTGELFF.

Only a few counts were recorded for this clonotype. The rearrangement joins TRBV11-2 to TRBJ2-2; D gene unclear. Trimming removed 10 bases from V and 2 bases from J, with 11 bases in between. Germline V gives CDR1 SGHAT, CDR2 FQNNGV. The CDR3 loop spans 13 amino acids. CDR3 in amino acids: CATRITNTGELFF. The CDR3 nucleotides are TGTGCCACTAGGATTACTAACACCGGGGAGCTGTTTTTT. Variable domain in full (rest from reference TRBV11-2 and TRBJ2-2): EAGVAQSPRYKIIEKRQSVAFWCNPISGHATLYWYQQILGQGPKLLIQFQNNGVVDDSQLPKDRFSAERLKGVDSTLKIQPAKLEDSAVYLCATRITNTGELFFGEGSRLTVL.

The chain uses TRBV7-2 and TRBJ2-5; D not certain. V shed 3 bases and J shed 2 bases, with 10 bases lying between them. The V gene's germline CDR1 is SGHTA and CDR2 FQGNSA. The CDR3 consists of 14 residues. CDR3: CASSLVAVQETQYF. The CDR3 DNA is TGTGCCAGCAGCTTGGTGGCGGTACAAGAGACCCAGTACTTC.

The V and J genes are TRBV23-1 and TRBJ2-3, with a weak D call TRBD1 (5 bases). TRBV23-1 is given ORF status, its function remaining uncertain. This CDR3 has 18 amino acids. Trimming removed 5 bases at V and 0 bases at J, with 21 bases between. The CDR3 nucleotides read TGCGCCAGCAGTTACCCCCTCAACAGGCGACCTAGCACAGATACGCAGTATTTT. It translates to CASSYPLNRRPSTDTQYF.

This clonotype has at least ten counts. The chain combines TRBV19 with TRBJ1-6; 10 nucleotides match TRBD1. Trimming at V came to 5 bases and at J to 6 bases, leaving 7 bases not matched to a gene. From germline, CDR1 is LNHDA and CDR2 SQIVND (reference sequence). The CDR3 sequence is 16 residues long. The CDR3 is CASSLATGGGNSPLHF. CDR3 DNA: TGTGCCAGTAGTCTCGCGACAGGGGGCGGTAATTCACCCCTCCACTTT.

This clonotype was observed a handful of times. The V call is TRBV29-1, the J call TRBJ1-1, with a possible D match to TRBD1 (6 bases). The CDR3 has 12 amino acids. V was shortened by 8 bases and J by 0 bases, with 10 bases between the two germline ends. From germline, CDR1 is SQVTM and CDR2 ANQGSEA. The CDR3 nucleotides are TGCAGCACCGGACAGCTGAACACTGAAGCTTTCTTT. This encodes CSTGQLNTEAFF.

This clonotype was detected ten times or more. The chain couples TRBV6-6 to TRBJ1-5; no clear D. The V end was cut by 4 bases, the J end by 0 bases, with 16 bases between. Looked up from germline, CDR1 is MNHNY and CDR2 is SVGAGI (reference sequence). The CDR3 has 17 residues. CDR3 amino acids: CASSSTSRGLSNQPQHF. In DNA form, the CDR3 reads TGTGCCAGCAGTTCCACCAGTCGAGGTCTTAGCAATCAGCCCCAGCATTTT.

The chain uses TRBV6-6 and TRBJ2-2, with no clear D. The V end was cut by 2 bases, the J end by 4 bases, with 5 bases between. CDR1 MNHNY and CDR2 SVGAGI come from the germline V gene (reference sequence). There are 13 residues in the CDR3. Written as DNA, the CDR3 is TGTGCCAGCAGTTACCGCACCACCGGGGAGCTGTTTTTT. Translating gives CASSYRTTGELFF.